These 32 T cell receptor beta chains originate from one sample sequenced in a study of T cell clonotyping in hematopoietic cell transplantation. TCRdb's table, derived via immunoSEQ multiplex PCR, lists solely in-frame clones and lacks some. The sample shows tens of thousands of clones, almost 97% of them seen only once. Sample time point: recipient sample about 28 days before transplant, after cytoreduction. Material: peripheral blood mononuclear cells, obtained before stem cell transplant. The origin of the receptors is a woman between 45 and 60 years old with acute myeloid leukemia. Some clones in this sample may be carry-over from other donors' samples.

V usage is TRBV6-1 and J usage is TRBJ1-4; maybe TRBD1 (5 bases). V shed 3 bases and J shed 5 bases, with 10 bases lying between them. The CDR3 has 14 amino acids. Looked up from germline, CDR1 is MNHNS and CDR2 is SASEGT. The CDR3 bases are TGTGCCAGCAGTGAGAGGGGCAGGAATGAAAAACTGTTTTTT. Its protein is CASSERGRNEKLFF.

The chain combines TRBV11-2 with TRBJ1-2; tentatively, D is TRBD1 (6 bases). This CDR3 has 12 amino acids. V lost 4 bases and J 13 bases, leaving 16 bases between the germline ends. Germline-derived CDR1 and CDR2 are SGHAT and FQNNGV. The CDR3 DNA follows: TGTGCCAGCAGCTCGATCGGGGGGCTGGGCACCTTC. It codes for CASSSIGGLGTF. The full variable domain, with the rest looked up from reference TRBV11-2 and TRBJ1-2, is EAGVAQSPRYKIIEKRQSVAFWCNPISGHATLYWYQQILGQGPKLLIQFQNNGVVDDSQLPKDRFSAERLKGVDSTLKIQPAKLEDSAVYLCASSSIGGLGTFGSGTRLTVV.

This chain joins TRBV30 and TRBJ1-5; no clear D gene. The germline V and J ends were trimmed by 4 bases and 3 bases, with 13 bases remaining between them. The CDR3 loop spans 14 amino acids. Germline V CDR1 and CDR2: GTSNPN, SVGIG (reference sequence). For the CDR3, the DNA is TGTGCCTGGAAGATGGATGGGGTCAATCAGCCCCAGCATTTT. Translated, it gives CAWKMDGVNQPQHF.

The V gene is TRBV28, the J gene TRBJ1-5; D not resolved. Germline CDR1 reads MDHEN; CDR2 reads SYDVKM. The V end lost 3 bases, the J end lost 6 bases, and 18 bases lay between the germline ends. This CDR3 spans 16 amino acids. For the CDR3, the DNA is TGTGCCAGCAGTTTGGTGGACCCGCGGCTGGGTCAGCCCCAGCATTTT. Protein product: CASSLVDPRLGQPQHF.

This clone was found once. V and J are TRBV7-2 and TRBJ2-5; 10 positions match TRBD2. The J call could be wrong; TRBJ2-7 is a better fit for the DNA end. Looked up from germline, CDR1 is SGHTA and CDR2 is FQGNSA. The CDR3 length is 15 residues. The DNA for the CDR3 is TGTGCCAGCAGCACCAGACTAGCGGGCCCCTACGAGCAGTACTTC. Residues: CASSTRLAGPYEQYF.

The chain employs TRBV4-1 and TRBJ2-1; D is uncertain. V lost 1 base and J 2 bases, leaving 9 bases between the germline ends. The CDR3 is 15 amino acids. Germline CDR1 MGHRA, CDR2 YSYEKL. CDR3 DNA sequence: TGCGCCAGCAGCCAAGTTTCCGCTACCTACAATGAGCAGTTCTTC. It yields the protein CASSQVSATYNEQFF.

The chain recombines TRBV9 with TRBJ2-7; 7 bases match TRBD2. The ends lost 0 bases at V and 2 bases at J; junction bases unmatched: 8. CDR3 length: 16 residues. Per germline, CDR1 SGDLS and CDR2 YYNGEE. The CDR3 DNA follows: TGTGCCAGCAGCGTAGGTTTTACGGGAGGTGCCTACGAGCAGTACTTC. Its protein is CASSVGFTGGAYEQYF.

Only one count was recorded for this clone. The chain has TRBV5-6 and TRBJ2-1; TRBD2 agrees at 11 bases. The CDR3 spans 14 residues. Germline loops: CDR1 SGHDT, CDR2 YYEEEE. The ends lost 0 bases at V and 12 bases at J; junction bases unmatched: 5. The CDR3 here is CASSLVAGGRGQFF. CDR3 in DNA: TGTGCCAGCAGCTTGGTAGCGGGAGGGAGAGGGCAGTTCTTC.

V usage is TRBV14 and J usage is TRBJ1-1; no firm D call. The CDR3 loop spans 15 amino acids. From germline, CDR1 is SGHDN and CDR2 FVKESK. The ends were cut back, 0 bases at V and 1 base at J, with 9 bases in the middle. DNA of the CDR3: TGTGCCAGCAGCCAAGAGGGTAAGGGGAACACTGAAGCTTTCTTT. Encoded protein: CASSQEGKGNTEAFF.

The gene calls are TRBV9 and TRBJ2-7; D remains ambiguous. This CDR3 is 15 amino acids long. Germline V CDR1 and CDR2: SGDLS, YYNGEE. Trimming took off 0 bases at V and 2 bases at J, with 12 bases between the two ends. The CDR3 spells CASSVGDRPTYEQYF. The CDR3 coding sequence is TGTGCCAGCAGCGTAGGGGATAGGCCCACCTACGAGCAGTACTTC.

This clone appeared a few times. The chain recombines TRBV9 with TRBJ2-5, with TRBD1 as a possible D gene (5 bases). CDR3 length: 14 residues. Trimming took off 4 bases at V and 2 bases at J, with 12 bases between the two ends. Per germline, CDR1 SGDLS and CDR2 YYNGEE. The CDR3 sequence is CASSTQDGQETQYF. The CDR3 bases are TGTGCCAGCAGCACACAGGACGGACAAGAGACCCAGTACTTC. Drawing the rest from reference TRBV9 and TRBJ2-5, the complete variable domain is DSGVTQTPKHLITATGQRVTLRCSPRSGDLSVYWYQQSLDQGLQFLIQYYNGEERAKGNILERFSAQQFPDLHSELNLSSLELGDSALYFCASSTQDGQETQYFGPGTRLLVL.

The chain recombines TRBV6-5 with TRBJ1-5; possible D gene TRBD1, 5 bases. The CDR3 extends over 14 amino acids. The V gene's germline CDR1 is MNHEY and CDR2 SVGAGI. Trimming removed 6 bases from V and 5 bases from J, with 14 bases in between. CDR3 residues: CASSQGAGHQPQHF. The CDR3 coding sequence is TGTGCCAGCAGCCAAGGGGCAGGGCATCAGCCCCAGCATTTT.

In its sample, this clone was seen a few times. CDR3 protein: CASSPKGPGNTIYF. In DNA form, the CDR3 reads TGTGCCAGCAGCCCAAAGGGCCCCGGAAACACCATATATTTT. The rearrangement links TRBV25-1 to TRBJ1-3; D uncertain. Deletions cut 6 bases from V and 4 bases from J, with 13 bases between. There are 14 residues in the CDR3. Germline lookup yields CDR1 MGHDK and CDR2 SYGVNS.

Concerning this clone: The junction differs from germline at one of its ends, possibly a read error. CDR3 region: CASSDRTGAFF. In DNA form, the CDR3 reads TGTGCCAGCAGTGACAGGACTGGAGCTTTCTTT. J is TRBJ1-1 and V is TRBV28; possibly TRBD1 for D (6 bases). The germline V gene encodes CDR1 MDHEN and CDR2 SYDVKM. CDR3 size: 11 residues.

The V gene is TRBV28, the J gene TRBJ2-2, with TRBD2 as a possible D gene (5 bases). From germline, CDR1 is MDHEN and CDR2 SYDVKM. V was trimmed by 3 bases and J by 5 bases, leaving 13 bases between them. The CDR3 runs 15 residues. This CDR3 reads CASSFGEPGTGELFF. The CDR3 DNA follows: TGTGCCAGCAGTTTTGGGGAGCCAGGAACCGGGGAGCTGTTTTTT.

This chain joins TRBV27 and TRBJ1-1; no clear D. There are 16 residues in the CDR3. Germline CDR1 is MNHEY and CDR2 is SMNVEV (reference sequence). V was cut by 3 bases and J by 0 bases, with 14 bases left in between. Written as DNA, the CDR3 is TGTGCCAGCAGTTTGCTAGGACCTCCCTTGAACACTGAAGCTTTCTTT. This gives the protein CASSLLGPPLNTEAFF.

The chain recombines TRBV7-9 with TRBJ1-5, with D tentatively TRBD1 (6 bases). The germline V and J ends were trimmed by 1 base and 5 bases, with 15 bases remaining between them. Germline loops: CDR1 SEHNR, CDR2 FQNEAQ (reference sequence). The CDR3 is made up of 16 amino acids. CDR3 region: CASSLGTQGFYQPQHF. For the CDR3, the DNA is TGTGCCAGCAGCTTAGGGACTCAGGGGTTCTATCAGCCCCAGCATTTT.

V gene TRBV30 combines with J gene TRBJ1-4, with TRBD1 matching 7 bases. CDR3 size: 14 residues. V lost 2 bases, J lost 4 bases, and 4 bases stayed unmatched. CDR1 is GTSNPN and CDR2 is SVGIG in the germline V gene (reference sequence). The CDR3 reads CAWSTTGVNEKLFF. CDR3 sequence (DNA): TGTGCCTGGAGTACTACAGGGGTTAATGAAAAACTGTTTTTT. The variable domain in full, completed from reference TRBV30 and TRBJ1-4, reads SQTIHQWPATLVQPVGSPLSLECTVEGTSNPNLYWYRQAAGRGLQLLFYSVGIGQISSEVPQNLSASRPQDRQFILSSKKLLLSDSGFYLCAWSTTGVNEKLFFGSGTQLSVL.

This chain uses TRBV30 with TRBJ2-1; 14 bases line up with TRBD2. Losses at the gene ends were 3 bases for V and 3 bases for J; bases not matched to a gene: 1. CDR3 size: 15 residues. Germline assignment: CDR1 GTSNPN and CDR2 SVGIG (reference sequence). In DNA form, the CDR3 reads TGTGCCTGGAGCGGACTAGCGGGGGGCTACAATGAGCAGTTCTTC. The encoded protein is CAWSGLAGGYNEQFF.

In the case of this clone: The same CDR3 is also encoded by other DNA sequences in this sample. The chain has TRBV7-9 and TRBJ2-7, with a weak D call TRBD1 (6 bases). The CDR3 has 12 residues. V was cut by 5 bases and J by 4 bases, with 9 bases left in between. CDR1 and CDR2 from the germline V gene are SEHNR and FQNEAQ (reference sequence). The CDR3, as DNA: TGTGCCAGCAGCCCGACAGGTTACGAGCAGTACTTC. Amino acids: CASSPTGYEQYF.

This chain links TRBV2 with TRBJ2-7; D gene uncertain. The CDR3 has 10 residues. V was trimmed by 6 bases and J by 4 bases, leaving 4 bases between them. Germline CDR1 reads SNHLY; CDR2 reads FYNNEI. CDR3 DNA sequence: TGTGCCAGCAGAGGTTACGAGCAGTACTTC. Amino acid sequence: CASRGYEQYF.

This clone was picked up one time. The CDR3 here is CASSIDLSAVGGYTF. CDR3 sequence (DNA): TGTGCCAGTAGTATAGATCTTTCCGCTGTCGGTGGCTACACCTTC. The genes are TRBV19 and TRBJ1-2, with no clear D. The V gene's germline CDR1 is LNHDA and CDR2 SQIVND (reference sequence). The CDR3 runs to 15 residues. The germline V and J ends were trimmed by 0 bases and 7 bases, with 15 bases remaining between them. The whole variable domain, remainder taken from reference TRBV19 and TRBJ1-2, is DGGITQSPKYLFRKEGQNVTLSCEQNLNHDAMYWYRQDPGQGLRLIYYSQIVNDFQKGDIAEGYSVSREKKESFPLTVTSAQKNPTAFYLCASSIDLSAVGGYTFGSGTRLTVV.

The rearrangement links TRBV2 to TRBJ2-7; D tentatively fits TRBD1 or TRBD2 (7 bases each). The germline gives CDR1 SNHLY, CDR2 FYNNEI. This CDR3 has 17 amino acids. V was cut by 4 bases and J by 0 bases, with 19 bases left in between. As DNA, the CDR3 is TGTGCCAGCAGTGGTGGACTGAGCGGGGACAGCTCCTACGAGCAGTACTTC. It is translated as CASSGGLSGDSSYEQYF.

The chain uses TRBV7-9 and TRBJ1-1; weak D call: TRBD1 (5 bases). The V end was cut by 5 bases, the J end by 2 bases, with 15 bases between. Looked up from germline, CDR1 is SEHNR and CDR2 is FQNEAQ (reference sequence). There are 15 residues in the CDR3. CDR3 amino acids: CASSPRDRLNTEAFF. In DNA form, the CDR3 reads TGTGCCAGCAGCCCCCGGGACCGATTAAACACTGAAGCTTTCTTT.

V and J are TRBV5-4 and TRBJ1-1; perhaps TRBD1 as D (6 bases). Trimming pared 0 bases from V and 3 bases from J, leaving 15 bases between. CDR3 length: 16 residues. Germline assignment: CDR1 SGHNT and CDR2 YYREEE (reference sequence). For the CDR3, the DNA is TGTGCCAGCAGCTTGGGGCAGGGGTGGTTGGACACTGAAGCTTTCTTT. Translation: CASSLGQGWLDTEAFF.

This chain links TRBV6-1 with TRBJ2-2; 9 bases map to TRBD1. Germline lookup yields CDR1 MNHNS and CDR2 SASEGT. This CDR3 is 16 amino acids long. Losses at the gene ends were 4 bases for V and 1 base for J; bases not matched to a gene: 4. The CDR3 region is CASSVYRGQNTGELFF. CDR3 DNA: TGTGCCAGCAGTGTGTACAGGGGGCAGAACACCGGGGAGCTGTTTTTT.

The chain combines TRBV30 with TRBJ1-4; D gene uncertain. The V end lost 4 bases, the J end lost 8 bases, and 17 bases lay between the germline ends. The V gene's germline CDR1 is GTSNPN and CDR2 SVGIG (reference sequence). CDR3 size: 14 residues. The DNA of the CDR3 is TGTGCCTGGACCCTTGCCACGGTAAGGGAAAAACTGTTTTTT. Amino acid sequence: CAWTLATVREKLFF.

The V and J genes are TRBV2 and TRBJ1-5; D is unclear. Germline V gives CDR1 SNHLY, CDR2 FYNNEI. V was clipped by 6 bases and J by 10 bases, with 16 bases between them. The CDR3 runs to 13 residues. The CDR3 protein is CASSPFGIDPQHF. For the CDR3, the DNA is TGTGCCAGCAGCCCATTCGGTATTGATCCCCAGCATTTT.

CDR3 in DNA: TGTGCCAGCAGCCAGGGTGGAGGGGGCGATGGCTACACCTTC. Encoded protein: CASSQGGGGDGYTF. The rearrangement joins TRBV7-8 to TRBJ1-2; TRBD1 matches at 7 bases. The J segment lost 6 bases and the V segment lost 5 bases, leaving 9 bases of the junction unmatched. This CDR3 region has 14 residues. Germline V lookup: CDR1 SGHVS, CDR2 FQNEAQ.

This chain connects TRBV5-1 to TRBJ2-5; D not resolved. The CDR3 spans 12 residues. The V gene lost 4 bases and the J gene lost 7 bases, with 11 bases spanning the gap. Germline-derived CDR1 and CDR2 are SGHRS and YFSETQ. In nucleotides, the CDR3 is TGCGCCAGCAGCGGGCTCAATAGGACCCAGTACTTC. It translates to CASSGLNRTQYF.

This sequence joins TRBV5-1 and TRBJ2-1, with a tentative D call TRBD2 (5 bases). The V and J ends lost 0 bases and 2 bases respectively, with 15 bases between them. The germline V gene has CDR1 SGHRS and CDR2 YFSETQ. The CDR3 spans 17 residues. CDR3 region: CASSLERLADTYNEQFF. CDR3 coding DNA: TGCGCCAGCAGCTTGGAAAGGCTAGCCGATACCTACAATGAGCAGTTCTTC.

The chain's CDR3 is CAWSVVPALGNEQFF. DNA of the CDR3: TGTGCCTGGAGTGTGGTCCCGGCACTTGGGAATGAGCAGTTCTTC. The V and J genes are TRBV30 and TRBJ2-1; D remains ambiguous. V was clipped by 0 bases and J by 7 bases, with 16 bases between them. Germline assignment: CDR1 GTSNPN and CDR2 SVGIG (reference sequence). This CDR3 has 15 amino acids.